This T cell receptor beta chain was sequenced for a study of cytomegalovirus exposure and HLA in healthy donors. Donors came from a validation cohort of some 110 subjects, distinct from the first 666-subject cohort. Produced via immunoSEQ multiplex PCR; TCRdb's table is partial and in-frame only. The table shows hundreds of thousands of clones, with 86% occurring only once. A note on this clone: As yet, its antigen is unknown.

Findings and caveats of the study: Cytomegalovirus-associated status was assigned to 150 or so TCR beta chains. It was found in a later analysis that first-cohort TCR clusters tended to co-occur in the 100 to 150 validation repertoires. In vitro testing confirmed a few CMV-associated chains as specific for CMV antigens.

The CDR3 is 14 residues long. Germline CDR1 SGDLS, CDR2 YYNGEE. The ends were cut back, 0 bases at V and 5 bases at J, with 11 bases in the middle. The sequencing input was PBMCs. The chain links TRBV9 to TRBJ1-1; the D gene is possibly TRBD1 (5 bases). The TCR sequence derives from a woman aged 18-35 years in good health and CMV-seronegative. The DNA of the CDR3 is TGTGCCAGCAGCGTAGATAACAGGTTGACTGAAGCTTTCTTT. Protein: CASSVDNRLTEAFF. Based on the CDR3 plus reference TRBV9 and TRBJ1-1, the full variable domain is DSGVTQTPKHLITATGQRVTLRCSPRSGDLSVYWYQQSLDQGLQFLIQYYNGEERAKGNILERFSAQQFPDLHSELNLSSLELGDSALYFCASSVDNRLTEAFFGQGTRLTVV.